One and the same sample provided the 2 T cell receptor beta chains below, sequenced in a study of T cell changes during pregnancy in multiple sclerosis. Generated by immunoSEQ multiplex PCR, the TCRdb table keeps only in-frame clones and is missing some. Among some 37,000 clones listed, 85% to 95% were seen once. The sample was PBMCs (not recorded whether the cells were cultured). These receptors were taken from a female donor with multiple sclerosis, enrolled in a pregnancy study.

The rearrangement uses TRBV6-4 and TRBJ1-5; D remains ambiguous. This CDR3 has 14 amino acids. The V end lost 3 bases, the J end lost 5 bases, and 11 bases lay between the germline ends. CDR1 and CDR2 (germline): MRHNA, SNTAGT. The CDR3 region has the DNA TGTGCCAGCAGTGAACAGATGGGCTATCAGCCCCAGCATTTT. Protein sequence: CASSEQMGYQPQHF.

The J gene is TRBJ1-4, the V gene TRBV30; D possibly corresponds to TRBD1 (5 bases). Germline lookup yields CDR1 GTSNPN and CDR2 SVGIG (reference sequence). This CDR3 comprises 13 residues. V was trimmed by 3 bases and J by 10 bases, leaving 15 bases between them. DNA of the CDR3: TGTGCCTGGAGCGGCGTGGGGGTCGGAAAACTGTTTTTT. Protein: CAWSGVGVGKLFF.